This TCR beta chain was retrieved from a study of PD-1 blockade in classical Hodgkin lymphoma. Whole-study findings and limits: Patients who responded completely had about the same baseline diversity as newly diagnosed patients. Patients with an early start, nivolumab under 1 year after ASCT, were excluded.

Generated by immunoSEQ multiplex PCR, the TCRdb table keeps only in-frame clones and is missing some. The profile shows 90,000 to 95,000 clones, roughly nine tenths of them singletons. Every patient had relapsed following autologous stem cell transplantation, and cohorts differed in brentuximab vedotin exposure. Patients' outcomes at their best amounted to complete response, partial response or progressive disease. Details on this clone: The antigen is undetermined.

The material sequenced was peripheral blood mononuclear cells (PBMCs), taken before the second cycle of nivolumab. The receptor comes from a human donor with classical Hodgkin lymphoma.

The CDR3: CASRKEETQYF. The DNA for the CDR3 is TGCGCCAGCAGGAAGGAAGAGACCCAGTACTTC. The chain combines TRBV5-1 with TRBJ2-5, with D unclear. The CDR3 is 11 residues long. Per germline, CDR1 SGHRS and CDR2 YFSETQ. V was clipped by 5 bases and J by 3 bases, with 5 bases between them.